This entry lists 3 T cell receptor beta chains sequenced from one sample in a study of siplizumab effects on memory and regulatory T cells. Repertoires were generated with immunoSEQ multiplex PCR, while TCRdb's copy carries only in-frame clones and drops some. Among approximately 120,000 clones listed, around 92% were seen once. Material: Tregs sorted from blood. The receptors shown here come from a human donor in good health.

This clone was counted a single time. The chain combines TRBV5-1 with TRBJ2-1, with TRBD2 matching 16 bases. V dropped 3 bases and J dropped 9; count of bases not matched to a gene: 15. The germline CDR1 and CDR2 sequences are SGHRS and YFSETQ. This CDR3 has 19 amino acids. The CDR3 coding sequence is TGCGCCAGCAGCTCCGCTGGGACTAGCGGGAGGGCCCTCGAAAGTGAGCAGTTCTTC. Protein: CASSSAGTSGRALESEQFF.

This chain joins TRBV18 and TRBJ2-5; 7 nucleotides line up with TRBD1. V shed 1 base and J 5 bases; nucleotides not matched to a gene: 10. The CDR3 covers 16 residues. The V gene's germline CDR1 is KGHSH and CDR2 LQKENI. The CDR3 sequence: CASSPQAGTVGETQYF. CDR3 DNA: TGTGCCAGCTCACCACAAGCCGGGACAGTCGGGGAGACCCAGTACTTC.

The CDR3 coding sequence is TGTGCCAGCAGCTCGACAGGGTTCGGGGAGACCCAGTACTTC. Translated, it gives CASSSTGFGETQYF. This chain joins TRBV7-6 and TRBJ2-5, with 7 bases fitting TRBD1. The V and J ends lost 4 bases and 5 bases, in that order; junction bases with no gene match: 7. CDR1 and CDR2 (germline): SGHVS, FNYEAQ. The CDR3 contains 14 residues.